Given below is one T cell receptor beta chain in context. The data are from a study of naive CD8 T cells in extremely preterm neonates. Live Annexin V-negative naive CD3+CD8+CD45RA+CCR7+ T cells were sorted. This table comes from immunoSEQ multiplex PCR, and its TCRdb copy is limited to in-frame clones, with some not included. In the table there are around 7,900 clones, approximately 97% of which are singletons. V dropped 3 bases and J dropped 0 bases, with 15 bases sitting between them. Germline CDR1 and CDR2: GTSNPN and SVGIG (reference sequence). The CDR3 has 15 amino acids. The chain recombines TRBV30 with TRBJ2-7; unclear D gene. This clonotype originated in a human donor in good health. Specimen: naive CD8+ T cells from blood. The CDR3 DNA sequence: TGTGCCTGGAGGAACAGCCCAAGCCCCTCCTACGAGCAGTACTTC. Translation gives CAWRNSPSPSYEQYF. The whole variable domain, filled in from reference TRBV30 and TRBJ2-7, reads SQTIHQWPATLVQPVGSPLSLECTVEGTSNPNLYWYRQAAGRGLQLLFYSVGIGQISSEVPQNLSASRPQDRQFILSSKKLLLSDSGFYLCAWRNSPSPSYEQYFGPGTRLTVT.